One and the same sample provided the 21 T cell receptor beta chains below, sequenced in a study of blood T cell repertoires in COVID-19. TCRdb keeps only in-frame clones here, not all; method: immunoSEQ multiplex PCR. Of 250,000 to 400,000 clones listed, around 88% are singletons. The sample was peripheral blood. Receptor source: a woman in her 30s with COVID-19, enrolled during active disease.

The chain employs TRBV30 and TRBJ1-2, with D tentatively TRBD1 (6 bases). V dropped 3 bases and J dropped 3 bases, with 14 bases sitting between them. This CDR3 has 14 amino acids. Germline V gene data show CDR1 as GTSNPN and CDR2 as SVGIG (reference sequence). The CDR3 sequence: CAWRGQGRYYGYTF. The DNA for the CDR3 is TGTGCCTGGAGGGGTCAGGGGCGGTACTATGGCTACACCTTC. Full variable domain (missing parts from reference TRBV30 and TRBJ1-2): SQTIHQWPATLVQPVGSPLSLECTVEGTSNPNLYWYRQAAGRGLQLLFYSVGIGQISSEVPQNLSASRPQDRQFILSSKKLLLSDSGFYLCAWRGQGRYYGYTFGSGTRLTVV.

About this clone itself: Other nucleotide sequences from this sample produce the same CDR3. The CDR3 DNA sequence: TGTGCCAGCTCACCACCGGACAGAAACTATGGCTACACCTTC. The encoded protein is CASSPPDRNYGYTF. This sequence joins TRBV18 and TRBJ1-2; a possible D gene is TRBD1 (6 bases). Germline CDR1 reads KGHSH; CDR2 reads LQKENI. The CDR3 is 14 amino acids. The V gene lost 0 bases and the J gene lost 2 bases, with 7 bases spanning the gap.

V and J are TRBV7-9 and TRBJ1-1; D is ambiguous. The CDR3 totals 14 residues. Germline V gives CDR1 SEHNR, CDR2 FQNEAQ (reference sequence). V lost 1 base and J 4 bases, leaving 10 bases between the germline ends. The CDR3 loop is CASSLDGASTEAFF. CDR3 DNA sequence: TGTGCCAGCAGCTTAGACGGTGCGTCCACTGAAGCTTTCTTT.

This clone was seen a single time. CDR3 sequence: CASSDGFVGTYEQYV. For the CDR3, the DNA is TGTGCCAGCAGTGATGGATTCGTCGGGACCTACGAGCAGTACGTC. The chain joins TRBV6-1 to TRBJ2-7; a weak D match, TRBD2 (5 bases). Germline V gives CDR1 MNHNS, CDR2 SASEGT. Trimming removed 3 bases from V and 2 bases from J, with 14 bases in between. The CDR3 loop spans 15 amino acids.

The chain is built from TRBV10-3 and TRBJ2-1, with 14 bases fitting TRBD2. V lost 4 bases and J lost 2; bases outside the gene matches: 4. The CDR3 totals 17 residues. The germline V gene has CDR1 ENHRY and CDR2 SYGVKD. Here the CDR3 reads CAISGLAGGFAYNEQFF. The CDR3 DNA reads TGTGCCATCAGTGGACTAGCGGGGGGGTTCGCCTACAATGAGCAGTTCTTC.

Only a few counts were recorded for this clone. The CDR3 nucleotides read TGTGCCAGAAGCTACCGCGCCCCGACAGGGTTTCATTCACCCCTCCACTTT. Translating it yields CARSYRAPTGFHSPLHF. V is TRBV5-3 and J is TRBJ1-6; 7 bases line up with TRBD1. TRBV5-3 is classed as an ORF, of uncertain function. CDR3 length: 17 amino acids. V shed 3 bases and J 8 bases; nucleotides not matched to a gene: 14.

V and J are TRBV28 and TRBJ1-1, with D unresolved. The CDR3 runs 13 residues. With 1 base removed from V and 4 bases from J, the gap between germline ends came to 7 bases. Per germline, CDR1 MDHEN and CDR2 SYDVKM. This CDR3 is CASSLYESTEAFF. The CDR3 DNA sequence: TGTGCCAGCAGTTTATATGAGTCCACTGAAGCTTTCTTT.

The J gene is TRBJ2-7, the V gene TRBV3-1 (or the pseudogene TRBV3-2); TRBD1 is a possible D gene (6 bases). The CDR3 consists of 14 residues. In germline, CDR1 is LGHDT, CDR2 YNNKEL (reference sequence). Trimming took 3 bases from V and 1 from J, leaving 10 bases between them. The CDR3 protein is CASSHWDKSYEQYF. As DNA, the CDR3 is TGTGCCAGCAGCCATTGGGACAAGTCCTACGAGCAGTACTTC.

This clone was seen more than once but under ten times. This rearrangement joins TRBV7-2 to TRBJ2-3; 7 bases fit TRBD2. This CDR3 contains 16 residues. Trimming cost V 5 bases and J 0 bases; bases outside gene matches: 8. CDR1 and CDR2 (germline): SGHTA, FQGNSA. CDR3: CASSTQAGTSTDTQYF. The CDR3 bases are TGTGCCAGCAGCACCCAAGCGGGGACTAGCACAGATACGCAGTATTTT.

V usage is TRBV3-1 (or the pseudogene TRBV3-2) and J usage is TRBJ2-7, with D perhaps TRBD1 (6 bases). This CDR3 is built from 12 residues. V gave up 0 bases and J gave up 6 bases, with 6 bases separating them. CDR1 and CDR2 (germline): LGHDT, YNNKEL (reference sequence). The CDR3 DNA is TGTGCCAGCAGCCAAGAAGGGGGCGAGCAGTACGTC. Translated, it gives CASSQEGGEQYV.

This chain connects TRBV2 to TRBJ2-7; 8 bases fit TRBD2. Germline CDR1 is SNHLY and CDR2 is FYNNEI. The V segment lost 4 bases and the J segment 1 base; nucleotides outside the gene matches: 6. The CDR3 consists of 15 residues. CDR3 sequence: CASSGRGGRSYEQYF. CDR3 coding DNA: TGTGCCAGCAGTGGTCGGGGGGGCCGGTCCTACGAGCAGTACTTC.

The chain is built from TRBV10-1 and TRBJ2-1, with TRBD2 matching 11 bases. The CDR3 contains 15 residues. V lost 0 bases to trimming and J lost 5 bases; unmatched junction nucleotides: 0. The germline CDR1 and CDR2 sequences are WNHNN and SYGVQD (reference sequence). Here the CDR3 reads CASSESTSGDNEQFF. CDR3 nucleotide sequence: TGCGCCAGCAGTGAGTCGACTAGCGGGGACAATGAGCAGTTCTTC.

This chain uses TRBV7-9 with TRBJ2-7, with 11 bases aligning to TRBD2. This CDR3 region has 16 residues. In germline, CDR1 is SEHNR, CDR2 FQNEAQ (reference sequence). Trimming took 5 bases from V and 5 from J; bases not matched to a gene: 11. The CDR3 bases are TGTGCCAGCAGCCCGGGAACTAGCGGGGGAAGAGACGAGCAGTACTTC. Its protein is CASSPGTSGGRDEQYF.

This chain links TRBV7-2 with TRBJ1-2, with D possibly being TRBD1 (5 bases). Germline values: CDR1 SGHTA, CDR2 FQGNSA. The V and J ends lost 0 bases and 7 bases respectively, with 9 bases between them. The CDR3 loop spans 13 amino acids. The CDR3 DNA sequence: TGTGCCAGCAGCTTAGCGGAGGGGATTGGCTACACCTTC. This codes for CASSLAEGIGYTF.

This chain uses TRBV28 with TRBJ2-7, with a weak D call TRBD2 (5 bases). V lost 6 bases and J lost 6, with 21 bases in between. CDR3 length equals 15 residues. Germline CDR1 reads MDHEN; CDR2 reads SYDVKM. This CDR3 is CASSRGFPGVGEQYV. The CDR3 DNA reads as TGTGCCAGCAGCAGAGGGTTCCCCGGAGTAGGCGAGCAGTACGTC.

This rearrangement joins TRBV10-2 to TRBJ2-1; the D gene is possibly TRBD2 (6 bases). CDR1 WSHSY and CDR2 SAAADI come from the germline V gene. This CDR3 contains 13 residues. Trimming removed 1 base from V and 11 bases from J, with 12 bases in between. CDR3 bases: TGCGCCAGCAGTGAGTTGTCGCGGGATAAGCAGTTCTTC. Protein: CASSELSRDKQFF.

The chain couples TRBV2 to TRBJ2-1, with TRBD1 as a possible D gene (6 bases). The V end was cut by 2 bases, the J end by 5 bases, with 10 bases between. The CDR3 spans 14 residues. Germline values: CDR1 SNHLY, CDR2 FYNNEI. CDR3 sequence (DNA): TGTGCCAGCAGTGAAAGGGGGACCCACAATGAGCAGTTCTTC. The encoded protein is CASSERGTHNEQFF.

The chain is built from TRBV6-5 and TRBJ1-2; TRBD1 matches at 9 bases. The CDR3 has 14 amino acids. Germline loops: CDR1 MNHEY, CDR2 SVGAGI. Germline trimming cut 8 bases from V and 8 bases from J; bases unmatched to any gene: 12. As DNA, the CDR3 is TGTGCCAGCCGAGGGACAGGGTCTGCCATCGGCTACACCTTC. As protein: CASRGTGSAIGYTF.

CDR3 loop: CASSLGPSDRGTDTQYF. The CDR3 DNA reads TGTGCCAGCAGCTTAGGGCCTAGTGATCGGGGCACAGATACGCAGTATTTT. This rearrangement joins TRBV13 to TRBJ2-3; D gene unclear. The CDR3 spans 17 residues. Germline V gene data show CDR1 as PRHDT and CDR2 as FYEKMQ (reference sequence). Trimming took off 0 bases at V and 1 base at J, with 14 bases between the two ends.

The rearrangement uses TRBV12-3 or TRBV12-4 and TRBJ1-1; unclear D gene. CDR3 length equals 13 residues. The V end was cut by 5 bases, the J end by 2 bases, with 9 bases between. CDR3 DNA sequence: TGTGCCAGCAGTCCTTACAGCAACACTGAAGCTTTCTTT. This sequence encodes CASSPYSNTEAFF.

The chain combines TRBV27 with TRBJ1-6; TRBD1 matches at 8 bases. Trimming removed 4 bases from V and 10 bases from J; junction bases left unmatched: 12. Germline V gene data show CDR1 as MNHEY and CDR2 as SMNVEV (reference sequence). This CDR3 spans 16 amino acids. The CDR3 region is CASSYGTGPSGSPLHF. Here the CDR3 DNA reads TGTGCCAGCAGTTATGGGACAGGTCCATCGGGCTCACCCCTCCACTTT.